One and the same sample provided the 29 T cell receptor beta chains below, sequenced in a study of vaccination and CD4 T cells after COVID-19. The antigens these receptors bind are not known. Treatment: roughly 10-day PBMC culture with coronavirus spike peptide pools or control peptides (ViraFEST assay). Cultured CD4+ T-cell DNA underwent Oncomine TCR Beta short-read sequencing. A single record per CDR3 protein comes from TCRdb applying MiXCR to the PCR reads. This sample has 3,000 to 4,000 distinct CDR3 sequences, with 24% found just once. The specimen comprised CD4+ T cells from blood, cultured in vitro, sampled after SARS-CoV-2 vaccination. The receptor source for this set is a human donor who had recovered from COVID-19.

This chain connects TRBV7-8 to TRBJ2-7; D is unclear. Trimming pared 4 bases from V and 0 bases from J, leaving 7 bases between. Per the germline V gene, CDR1 is SGHVS and CDR2 is FQNEAQ. This CDR3 is built from 13 residues. The CDR3 nucleotides read TGTGCCAGCAGCTCCAAGGCCTCCTACGAGCAGTACTTC. The encoded protein is CASSSKASYEQYF.

This sequence joins TRBV7-3 and TRBJ2-1; perhaps D is TRBD1 or TRBD2 (5 bases each). Germline V gives CDR1 SGHTA, CDR2 FQGTGA. V lost 7 bases and J 3 bases, leaving 13 bases between the germline ends. This CDR3 region has 14 residues. CDR3 sequence (DNA): TGTGCCAGCACCTCGGGGCAGAGCTACAATGAGCAGTTCTTC. Its protein product is CASTSGQSYNEQFF.

The chain employs TRBV20-1 and TRBJ1-4, with unresolved D. The V and J ends lost 6 bases and 10 bases respectively, with 9 bases between them. The CDR3 sequence is 10 residues long. Germline V gene data show CDR1 as DFQATT and CDR2 as SNEGSKA (reference sequence). In DNA, the CDR3 is TGCAGTGCATCACAAGGAAAACTGTTTTTT. This sequence encodes CSASQGKLFF.

The chain carries TRBV6-1 and TRBJ1-1, with 7 bases matching TRBD1. From germline, CDR1 is MNHNS and CDR2 SASEGT. CDR3 length equals 16 residues. The junction had 10 bases not matched to a gene; V was cut back by 2 bases and J by 4 bases. In DNA, the CDR3 is TGTGCCAGCAGTGAATTTGGCAGGGGGGTGGCCACTGAAGCTTTCTTT. Translated, it gives CASSEFGRGVATEAFF.

The rearrangement joins TRBV27 to TRBJ2-1; 16 positions agree with TRBD2. The CDR3 is 15 residues long. Germline values: CDR1 MNHEY, CDR2 SMNVEV (reference sequence). The ends lost 4 bases at V and 8 bases at J; junction bases unmatched: 2. The CDR3 is CASSWGLAGGHEQFF. For the CDR3, the DNA is TGTGCCAGCAGTTGGGGACTAGCGGGGGGGCATGAGCAGTTCTTC.

This clonotype qualifies as medium-sized (0.01 to 0.1%). This rearrangement joins TRBV7-3 to TRBJ2-7, with D tentatively TRBD2 (6 bases). The germline gives CDR1 SGHTA, CDR2 FQGTGA. With 5 bases removed from V and 3 bases from J, the gap between germline ends came to 17 bases. The CDR3 runs 15 residues. The CDR3 reads CASSLDGGTFYEQYF. The DNA for the CDR3 is TGTGCCAGCAGCCTAGACGGGGGAACTTTCTACGAGCAGTACTTC.

This clonotype came up many times. The chain is built from TRBV7-9 and TRBJ1-5, with D unclear. The CDR3 loop spans 13 amino acids. V was trimmed by 1 base and J by 0 bases, leaving 1 base between them. CDR1 SEHNR and CDR2 FQNEAQ come from the germline V gene (reference sequence). In DNA, the CDR3 is TGTGCCAGCAGCTTAGTTAGCAATCAGCCCCAGCATTTT. Its translation is CASSLVSNQPQHF.

The J gene is TRBJ2-3, the V gene TRBV7-2; D not certain. Between the trimmed V and J ends, which lost 4 bases and 0 bases, there was a span of 11 bases. CDR1 is SGHTA, CDR2 FQGNSA, per germline. This CDR3 spans 15 amino acids. CDR3 loop: CASSSLAKSTDTQYF. The DNA for the CDR3 is TGTGCCAGCAGCTCCTTAGCAAAGAGCACAGATACGCAGTATTTT.

This clonotype was counted many times. The V call is TRBV6-1, the J call TRBJ2-7, with a possible D match to TRBD1 (6 bases). Trimming removed 11 bases at V and 2 bases at J, with 19 bases between. Germline V CDR1 and CDR2: MNHNS, SASEGT. The CDR3 has 14 residues. The CDR3 reads CARWGQGGPYEQYF. The DNA for the CDR3 is TGTGCCCGTTGGGGACAAGGGGGACCCTACGAGCAGTACTTC.

This clonotype rates as medium-sized. This rearrangement joins TRBV6-1 to TRBJ1-1, with a weak D call TRBD1 (6 bases). CDR3 length: 13 amino acids. Germline loops: CDR1 MNHNS, CDR2 SASEGT. Trimming took 5 bases from V and 3 from J, leaving 10 bases between them. The CDR3 loop is CASSHRVDTEAFF. The CDR3, as DNA: TGTGCCAGCAGTCACAGGGTGGACACTGAAGCTTTCTTT.

The rearrangement uses TRBV29-1 and TRBJ1-1; a possible D gene is TRBD1 (5 bases). CDR3 length equals 13 residues. Trimming shortened V by 5 bases and J by 2 bases, and 12 bases separated the two germline ends. Germline V gene sequence: CDR1 SQVTM, CDR2 ANQGSEA. The CDR3 sequence is CSVRRGANTEAFF. The DNA of the CDR3 is TGCAGCGTTAGGCGGGGCGCCAACACTGAAGCTTTCTTT.

This clonotype ranks as medium-sized. The chain has TRBV20-1 and TRBJ2-7; the D is unclear. The CDR3 loop spans 14 amino acids. CDR1 and CDR2 from the germline V gene are DFQATT and SNEGSKA (reference sequence). V lost 6 bases and J lost 2, with 17 bases in between. The CDR3 region has the DNA TGCAGTGCCGAGTCGTCGGCCCTCCCCTACGAGCAGTACTTC. This codes for CSAESSALPYEQYF.

This clonotype is labeled as medium-sized. The gene calls are TRBV7-9 and TRBJ2-5; 16 nucleotides match TRBD2. Germline V gives CDR1 SEHNR, CDR2 FQNEAQ (reference sequence). This CDR3 has 18 residues. The trim removed 5 bases at V and 2 bases at J, leaving 8 bases unmatched. The CDR3 DNA is TGTGCCAGCAGCCCCCCGGGACTAGCGGGGGGGACACAAGAGACCCAGTACTTC. This translates into CASSPPGLAGGTQETQYF.

This chain links TRBV2 with TRBJ2-7, with 7 bases matching TRBD1. J lost 2 bases, V lost 5 bases, and 6 bases had no gene match. This CDR3 contains 14 residues. Germline V gene data show CDR1 as SNHLY and CDR2 as FYNNEI. CDR3 bases: TGTGCCAGCAGTTACCGGGACAGAACCTACGAGCAGTACTTC. It specifies CASSYRDRTYEQYF. Combining the CDR3 with reference TRBV2 and TRBJ2-7 gives the whole variable domain EPEVTQTPSHQVTQMGQEVILRCVPISNHLYFYWYRQILGQKVEFLVSFYNNEISEKSEIFDDQFSVERPDGSNFTLKIRSTKLEDSAMYFCASSYRDRTYEQYFGPGTRLTVT.

This clonotype was detected a few times. This chain connects TRBV23-1 to TRBJ1-1, with D uncertain. TRBV23-1 is treated as an ORF (open reading frame) with a function not yet certain. Deletions cut 5 bases from V and 8 bases from J, with 9 bases between. This CDR3 region has 11 residues. In DNA form, the CDR3 reads TGCGCCAGCAGTGGGAAAGAGGAAGCTTTCTTT. Translation: CASSGKEEAFF.

This clonotype came up a few times. The V call is TRBV6-5, the J call TRBJ1-2; D gene ambiguous. Per germline, CDR1 MNHEY and CDR2 SVGAGI. This CDR3 spans 16 amino acids. With 2 bases removed from V and 3 bases from J, the gap between germline ends came to 16 bases. The CDR3 loop reads CASSYGSGGLDYGYTF. The CDR3 nucleotides are TGTGCCAGCAGTTACGGGAGTGGAGGGCTGGACTATGGCTACACCTTC.

This clonotype came up a few times. V usage is TRBV7-9 and J usage is TRBJ1-3; TRBD1 matches 8 bases. The CDR3 sequence is 14 residues long. V lost 5 bases, J lost 3 bases, and 3 bases stayed unmatched. The germline gives CDR1 SEHNR, CDR2 FQNEAQ (reference sequence). The DNA of the CDR3 is TGTGCCAGCAGCAGACAGGGGAGTGGAAACACCATATATTTT. Amino acid sequence: CASSRQGSGNTIYF. Supplemented by reference TRBV7-9 and TRBJ1-3, the full variable domain reads DTGVSQNPRHKITKRGQNVTFRCDPISEHNRLYWYRQTLGQGPEFLTYFQNEAQLEKSRLLSDRFSAERPKGSFSTLEIQRTEQGDSAMYLCASSRQGSGNTIYFGEGSWLTVV.

In its sample, this clonotype is medium-sized. The gene calls are TRBV7-9 and TRBJ2-5; unclear D gene. The CDR3 runs to 12 residues. The V and J ends lost 3 bases and 2 bases respectively, with 4 bases between them. Per germline, CDR1 SEHNR and CDR2 FQNEAQ (reference sequence). CDR3 residues: CASSFLQETQYF. CDR3 coding DNA: TGTGCCAGCAGCTTCCTACAAGAGACCCAGTACTTC.

This clonotype has just one count. The J gene is TRBJ1-1, the V gene TRBV7-9; D is uncertain. The germline CDR1 and CDR2 sequences are SEHNR and FQNEAQ (reference sequence). This CDR3 has 13 amino acids. V lost 2 bases and J 1 base, leaving 5 bases between the germline ends. Here the CDR3 reads CASSLKQNTEAFF. As DNA, the CDR3 is TGTGCCAGCAGCTTAAAACAGAACACTGAAGCTTTCTTT.

V usage is TRBV6-2 or TRBV6-3 and J usage is TRBJ1-5; D not resolved. The V and J ends lost 4 bases and 7 bases respectively, with 14 bases between them. The length of the CDR3 is 14 residues. Looked up from germline, CDR1 is MNHEY and CDR2 is SVGEGT. Here the CDR3 reads CASSFIQTPQPQHF. CDR3 sequence (DNA): TGTGCCAGCAGTTTTATCCAAACCCCCCAGCCCCAGCATTTT.

By sample fraction, this clonotype is medium-sized. This chain connects TRBV20-1 to TRBJ1-2; possible D gene TRBD1, 5 bases. The V gene lost 1 base and the J gene lost 7 bases, with 10 bases spanning the gap. CDR3 size: 12 residues. Germline CDR1 and CDR2: DFQATT and SNEGSKA (reference sequence). CDR3: CSARVGGGGYTF. The CDR3 coding sequence is TGCAGTGCTAGAGTTGGGGGAGGTGGCTACACCTTC.

The chain recombines TRBV21-1 with TRBJ1-2; the table names TRBD1, a call not compared with the DNA. TRBV21-1 is given as a pseudogene. This CDR3 spans 14 amino acids. DNA for the CDR3: TGTGCCACCCGGTTTGGGACAGAAGGGCTAGGCTACACCTTC. Protein: CATRFGTEGLGYTF.

The table lists this clonotype with many counts. The chain employs TRBV20-1 and TRBJ2-3; possibly TRBD2 for D (5 bases). CDR1 is DFQATT, CDR2 SNEGSKA, per germline (reference sequence). The CDR3 is made up of 15 amino acids. The V end was cut by 3 bases, the J end by 0 bases, with 13 bases between. The CDR3 sequence is CSASLRAWSTDTQYF. The CDR3 bases are TGCAGTGCTAGCCTGAGGGCGTGGAGCACAGATACGCAGTATTTT.

The J gene is TRBJ1-5, the V gene TRBV10-3; possibly TRBD1 for D (5 bases). The ends were cut back, 3 bases at V and 2 bases at J, with 17 bases in the middle. This CDR3 region has 17 residues. Germline assignment: CDR1 ENHRY and CDR2 SYGVKD. The CDR3 is CAISERAGAGGNQPQHF. For the CDR3, the DNA is TGTGCCATCAGTGAAAGGGCAGGTGCGGGGGGCAATCAGCCCCAGCATTTT.

The rearrangement links TRBV20-1 to TRBJ2-4; D not certain. CDR3 length: 15 residues. Germline CDR1 is DFQATT and CDR2 is SNEGSKA (reference sequence). V lost 3 bases and J lost 0, with 12 bases in between. For the CDR3, the DNA is TGCAGTGCTAGGGCGTCGTCTCTAGCCAAAAACATTCAGTACTTC. Translating gives CSARASSLAKNIQYF.

The chain joins TRBV20-1 to TRBJ2-7; TRBD1 matches 8 bases. CDR3 length: 12 amino acids. Germline loops: CDR1 DFQATT, CDR2 SNEGSKA (reference sequence). The CDR3 sequence is CGSAGQGAEQYF. Here the CDR3 DNA reads TGCGGCTCGGCCGGACAGGGAGCCGAGCAGTACTTC.

This chain links TRBV12-3 or TRBV12-4 with TRBJ1-2; D perhaps matches TRBD1 (6 bases). The CDR3 extends over 12 amino acids. V lost 5 bases and J 5 bases, leaving 9 bases between the germline ends. The chain's CDR3 is CASSDGQYGYTF. The DNA of the CDR3 is TGTGCCAGCAGTGACGGACAGTATGGCTACACCTTC.

The gene calls are TRBV20-1 and TRBJ1-2; TRBD1 might be the D (6 bases). CDR3 length: 16 amino acids. V gave up 2 bases and J gave up 7 bases, with 23 bases separating them. Germline loops: CDR1 DFQATT, CDR2 SNEGSKA (reference sequence). The CDR3 reads CSARRGGRRDGGGYTF. For the CDR3, the DNA is TGCAGTGCTAGAAGGGGGGGTAGGCGGGACGGGGGTGGCTACACCTTC.

By share, this clonotype ranks as medium-sized (0.01 to 0.1%). The genes are TRBV7-9 and TRBJ2-3, with 10 bases identical to TRBD2. This CDR3 comprises 16 residues. The junction had 8 bases not matched to a gene; V was cut back by 6 bases and J by 2 bases. CDR1 and CDR2 (germline): SEHNR, FQNEAQ (reference sequence). This CDR3 reads CASSPIAGGNTDTQYF. The CDR3 region has the DNA TGTGCCAGCAGTCCTATAGCGGGGGGAAACACAGATACGCAGTATTTT.